A selection of T cell receptor beta chains follows, all from one sample in a study of T cell responses to AZD1222 COVID-19 vaccine. Clones were sequenced by immunoSEQ multiplex PCR, and TCRdb holds only the in-frame ones, with some missing. Here the sample spans more than 85,000 clones, around nine tenths being singletons. Sequenced here: peripheral blood, sampled on day 0 of AZD1222 vaccination. All receptors come from an adult in good health. Both conserved end residues are part of each CDR3. The order of the fields is clone size, D gene, J gene, V gene, CDR3 DNA, CDR3 protein. A D gene is named only where the DNA matches it firmly. A row's size may be missing; if present it is once, few, many or a size class.

.,.,TRBJ1-2,TRBV6-5,TGTGCCAGCAGTTACGGTGGGCGCGGCTTCTATGGCTACACCTTC,CASSYGGRGFYGYTF
.,TRBD1,TRBJ2-7,TRBV28,TGTGCCACCATGTTGGACAGGGGCCGCGACGAGCAGTACTTC,CATMLDRGRDEQYF
.,.,TRBJ1-2,TRBV27,TGTGCCAGCAGTCCAAGGGTCTACGACTATGGCTACACCTTC,CASSPRVYDYGYTF
.,TRBD2,TRBJ2-5,TRBV19,TGTGCCAGTAGTAGGGGGGGACTAGCGGGGCAAGAGACCCAGTACTTC,CASSRGGLAGQETQYF
once,TRBD1,TRBJ1-5,TRBV10-3,TGTGCCACCCAGCCCGGGACAGCCGCAGATCAGCCCCAGCATTTT,CATQPGTAADQPQHF
.,TRBD1,TRBJ1-4,TRBV6-5,TGTGCCAGCACCCAGACAGGGGGCTCCGGAAAACTGTTTTTT,CASTQTGGSGKLFF
.,TRBD1,TRBJ2-1,TRBV5-4,TGTGCCAGCAGCTTTTACGGGACAGGGAAATACAATGAGCAGTTCTTC,CASSFYGTGKYNEQFF
.,.,TRBJ2-3,TRBV18,TGTGCCAGCTCACCACGTGCACAGGGTGGCACAGATACGCAGTATTTT,CASSPRAQGGTDTQYF
.,.,TRBJ1-3,TRBV15,TGTGCCACCAGTAGAGGACGGAGCTCTGGAAACACCATATATTTT,CATSRGRSSGNTIYF
.,TRBD2,TRBJ2-1,TRBV18,TGTGCCAGCTCACCACAGCGGGGGGGGAATGAGCAGTTCTTC,CASSPQRGGNEQFF
.,.,TRBJ1-5,TRBV6-5,TGTGCCACCACCAAGGATAGCAATCAGCCCCAGCATTTT,CATTKDSNQPQHF
.,.,TRBJ1-2,TRBV12-3/TRBV12-4,TGTGCCAGCAGTTTGGGGGCCTATGGCTACACCTTC,CASSLGAYGYTF
.,.,TRBJ1-1,TRBV5-1,TGCGCCAGCAGCTATACACCGGGACCGCCTCGAGGGAGTTTCTTT,CASSYTPGPPRGSFF
once,.,TRBJ1-2,TRBV19,TGTGCCACCCAGTCATACAGCGGAACCTATGGCTACACCTTC,CATQSYSGTYGYTF
once,.,TRBJ2-7,TRBV5-6,TGTGCCAGCAGCTCTCAACTCTACGAGCAGTACTTC,CASSSQLYEQYF
.,.,TRBJ1-1,TRBV7-9,TGTGCCAGCAGCTTAGGTCTGGGGTACACTGAAGCTTTCTTT,CASSLGLGYTEAFF